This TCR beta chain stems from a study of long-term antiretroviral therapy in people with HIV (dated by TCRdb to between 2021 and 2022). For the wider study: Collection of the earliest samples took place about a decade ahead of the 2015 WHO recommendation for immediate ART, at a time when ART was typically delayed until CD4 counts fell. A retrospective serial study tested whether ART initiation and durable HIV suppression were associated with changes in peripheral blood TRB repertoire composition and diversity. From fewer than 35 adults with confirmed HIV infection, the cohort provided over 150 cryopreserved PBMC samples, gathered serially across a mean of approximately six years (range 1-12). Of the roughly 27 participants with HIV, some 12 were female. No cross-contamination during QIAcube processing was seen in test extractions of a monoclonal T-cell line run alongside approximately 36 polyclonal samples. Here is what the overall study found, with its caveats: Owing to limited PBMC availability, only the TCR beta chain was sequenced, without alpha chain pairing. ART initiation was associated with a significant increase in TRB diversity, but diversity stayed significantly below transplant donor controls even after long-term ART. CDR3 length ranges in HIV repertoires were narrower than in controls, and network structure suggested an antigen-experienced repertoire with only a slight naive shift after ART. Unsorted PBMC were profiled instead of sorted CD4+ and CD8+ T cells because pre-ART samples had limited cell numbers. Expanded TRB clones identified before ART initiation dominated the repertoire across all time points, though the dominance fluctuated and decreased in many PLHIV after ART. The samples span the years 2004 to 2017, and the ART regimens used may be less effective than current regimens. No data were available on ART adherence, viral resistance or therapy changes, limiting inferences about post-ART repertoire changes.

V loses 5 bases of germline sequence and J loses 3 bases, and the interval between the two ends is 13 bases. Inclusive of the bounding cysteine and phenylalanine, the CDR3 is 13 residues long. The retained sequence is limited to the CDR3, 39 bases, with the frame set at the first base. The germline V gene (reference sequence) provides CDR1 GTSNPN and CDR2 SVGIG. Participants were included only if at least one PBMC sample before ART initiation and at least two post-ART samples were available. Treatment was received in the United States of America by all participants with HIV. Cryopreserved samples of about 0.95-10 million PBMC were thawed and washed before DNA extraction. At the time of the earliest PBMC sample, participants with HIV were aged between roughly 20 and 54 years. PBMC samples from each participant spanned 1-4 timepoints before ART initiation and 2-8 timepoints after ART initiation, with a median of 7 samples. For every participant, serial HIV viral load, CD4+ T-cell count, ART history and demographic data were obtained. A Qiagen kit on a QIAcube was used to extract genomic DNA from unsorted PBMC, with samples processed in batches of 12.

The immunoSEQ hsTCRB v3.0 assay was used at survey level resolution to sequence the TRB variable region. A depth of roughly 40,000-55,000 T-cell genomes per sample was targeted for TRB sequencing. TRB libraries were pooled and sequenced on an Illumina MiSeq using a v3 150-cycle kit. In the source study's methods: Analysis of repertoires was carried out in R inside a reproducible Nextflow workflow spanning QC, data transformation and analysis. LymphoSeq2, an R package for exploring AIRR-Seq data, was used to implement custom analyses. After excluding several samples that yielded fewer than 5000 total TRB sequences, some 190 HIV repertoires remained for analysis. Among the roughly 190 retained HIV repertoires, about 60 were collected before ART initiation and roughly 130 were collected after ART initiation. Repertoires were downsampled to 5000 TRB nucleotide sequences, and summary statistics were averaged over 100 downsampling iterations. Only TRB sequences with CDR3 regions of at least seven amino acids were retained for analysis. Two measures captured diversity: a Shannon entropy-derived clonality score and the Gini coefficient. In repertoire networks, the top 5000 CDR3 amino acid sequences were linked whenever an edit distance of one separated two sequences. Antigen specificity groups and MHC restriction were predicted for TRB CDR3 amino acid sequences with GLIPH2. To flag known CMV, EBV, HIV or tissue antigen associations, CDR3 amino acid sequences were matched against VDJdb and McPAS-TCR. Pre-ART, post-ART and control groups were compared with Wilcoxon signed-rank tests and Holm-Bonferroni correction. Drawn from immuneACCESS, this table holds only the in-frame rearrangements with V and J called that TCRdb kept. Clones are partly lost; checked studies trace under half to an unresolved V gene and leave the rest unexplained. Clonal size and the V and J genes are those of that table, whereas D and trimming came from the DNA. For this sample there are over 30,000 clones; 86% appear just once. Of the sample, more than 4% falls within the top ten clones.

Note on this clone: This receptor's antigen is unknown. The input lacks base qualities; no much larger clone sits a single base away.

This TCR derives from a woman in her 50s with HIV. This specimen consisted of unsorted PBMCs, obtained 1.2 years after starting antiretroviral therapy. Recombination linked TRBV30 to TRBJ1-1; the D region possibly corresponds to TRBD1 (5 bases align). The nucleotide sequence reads TGTGCCTGGTCCCGGCAGGGAGACACTGAAGCTTTCTTT. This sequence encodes CAWSRQGDTEAFF.